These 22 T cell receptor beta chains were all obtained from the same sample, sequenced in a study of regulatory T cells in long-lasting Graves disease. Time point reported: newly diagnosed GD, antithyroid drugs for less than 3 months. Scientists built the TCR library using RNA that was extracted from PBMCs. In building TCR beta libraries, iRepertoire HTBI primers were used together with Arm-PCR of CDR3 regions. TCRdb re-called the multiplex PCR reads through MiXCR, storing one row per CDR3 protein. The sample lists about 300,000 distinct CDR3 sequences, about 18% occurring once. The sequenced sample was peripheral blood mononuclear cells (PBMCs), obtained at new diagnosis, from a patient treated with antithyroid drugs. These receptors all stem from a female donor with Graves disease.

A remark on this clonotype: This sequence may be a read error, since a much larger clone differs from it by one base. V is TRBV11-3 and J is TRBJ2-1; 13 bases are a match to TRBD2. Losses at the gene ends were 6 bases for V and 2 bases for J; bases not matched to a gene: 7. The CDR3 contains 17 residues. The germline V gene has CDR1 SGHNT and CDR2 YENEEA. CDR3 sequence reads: CASSPGTSGATYNEQFF. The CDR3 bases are TGTGCCAGCAGTCCCGGGACTAGCGGGGCGACCTACAATGAGCAGTTCTTC.

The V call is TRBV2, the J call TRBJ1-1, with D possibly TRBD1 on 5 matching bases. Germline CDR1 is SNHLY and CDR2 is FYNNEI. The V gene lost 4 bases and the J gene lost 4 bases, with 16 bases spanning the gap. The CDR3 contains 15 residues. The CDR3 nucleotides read TGTGCCAGCAGTGGGGCTTTAGGGGCGAGCACTGAAGCTTTCTTT. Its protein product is CASSGALGASTEAFF.

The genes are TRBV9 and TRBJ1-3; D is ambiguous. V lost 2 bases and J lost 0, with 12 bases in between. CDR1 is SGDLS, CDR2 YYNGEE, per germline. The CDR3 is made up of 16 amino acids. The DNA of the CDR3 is TGTGCCAGCAGCGTCTCACAGTTGGGCTCTGGAAACACCATATATTTT. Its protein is CASSVSQLGSGNTIYF. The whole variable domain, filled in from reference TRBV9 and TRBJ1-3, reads DSGVTQTPKHLITATGQRVTLRCSPRSGDLSVYWYQQSLDQGLQFLIQYYNGEERAKGNILERFSAQQFPDLHSELNLSSLELGDSALYFCASSVSQLGSGNTIYFGEGSWLTVV.

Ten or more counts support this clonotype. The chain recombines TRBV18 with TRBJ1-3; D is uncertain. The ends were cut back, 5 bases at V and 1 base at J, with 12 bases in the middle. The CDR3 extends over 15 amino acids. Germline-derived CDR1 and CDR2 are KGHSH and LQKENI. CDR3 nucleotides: TGTGCCAGCTCAACGTCTTCGGGTTCTGGAAACACCATATATTTT. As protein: CASSTSSGSGNTIYF.

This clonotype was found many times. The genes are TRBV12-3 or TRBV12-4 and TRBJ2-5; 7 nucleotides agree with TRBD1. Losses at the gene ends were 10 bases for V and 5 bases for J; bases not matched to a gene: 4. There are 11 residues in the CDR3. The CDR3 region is CATSRGETQYF. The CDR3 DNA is TGTGCCACCTCCAGGGGGGAGACCCAGTACTTC.

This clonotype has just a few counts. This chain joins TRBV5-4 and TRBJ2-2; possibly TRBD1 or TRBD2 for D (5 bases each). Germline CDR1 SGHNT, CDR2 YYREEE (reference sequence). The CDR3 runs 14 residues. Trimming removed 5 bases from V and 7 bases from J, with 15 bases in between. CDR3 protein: CASRDGRGHGELFF. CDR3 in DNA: TGTGCCAGCAGGGATGGTCGGGGCCACGGGGAGCTGTTTTTT.

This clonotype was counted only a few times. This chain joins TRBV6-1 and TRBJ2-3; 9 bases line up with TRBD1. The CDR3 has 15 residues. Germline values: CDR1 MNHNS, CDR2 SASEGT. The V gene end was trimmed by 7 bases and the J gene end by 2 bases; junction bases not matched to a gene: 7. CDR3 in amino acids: CASTGRDRDTDTQYF. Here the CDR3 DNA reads TGTGCCAGCACCGGCCGGGACAGGGACACAGATACGCAGTATTTT.

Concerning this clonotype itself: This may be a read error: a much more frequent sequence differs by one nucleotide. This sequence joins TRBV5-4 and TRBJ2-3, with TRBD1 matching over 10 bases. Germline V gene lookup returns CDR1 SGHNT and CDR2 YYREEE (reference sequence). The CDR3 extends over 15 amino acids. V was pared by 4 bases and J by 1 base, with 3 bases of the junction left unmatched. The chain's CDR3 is CASSPGTGGTDTQYF. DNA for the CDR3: TGTGCCAGCAGCCCCGGGACAGGGGGCACAGATACGCAGTATTTT.

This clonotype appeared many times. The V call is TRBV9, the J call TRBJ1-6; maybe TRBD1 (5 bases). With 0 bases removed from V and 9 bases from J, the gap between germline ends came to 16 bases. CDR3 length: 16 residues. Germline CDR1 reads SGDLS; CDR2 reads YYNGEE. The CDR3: CASSVEGRYNVSPLHF. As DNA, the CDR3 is TGTGCCAGCAGCGTAGAGGGGAGGTATAATGTTTCACCCCTCCACTTT.

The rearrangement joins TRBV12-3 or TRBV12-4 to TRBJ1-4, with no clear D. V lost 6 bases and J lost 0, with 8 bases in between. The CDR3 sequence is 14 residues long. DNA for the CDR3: TGTGCCAGCAGCCCGAGCCCAACTAATGAAAAACTGTTTTTT. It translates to CASSPSPTNEKLFF.

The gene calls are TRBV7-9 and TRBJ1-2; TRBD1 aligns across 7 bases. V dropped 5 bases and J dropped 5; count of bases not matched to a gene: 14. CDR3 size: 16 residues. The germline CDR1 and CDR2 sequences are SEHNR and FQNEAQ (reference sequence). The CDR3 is CASSRTGVEGRYGYTF. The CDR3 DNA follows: TGTGCCAGCAGCCGCACAGGGGTTGAGGGCCGATATGGCTACACCTTC.

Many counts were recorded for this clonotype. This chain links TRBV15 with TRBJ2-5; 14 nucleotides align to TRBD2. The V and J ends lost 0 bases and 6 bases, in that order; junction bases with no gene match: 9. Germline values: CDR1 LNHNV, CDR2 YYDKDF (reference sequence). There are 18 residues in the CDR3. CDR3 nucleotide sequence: TGTGCCACCAGCAGAGATGAGGGACTAGCGGGAGCAGGGCAGACCCAGTACTTC. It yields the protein CATSRDEGLAGAGQTQYF.

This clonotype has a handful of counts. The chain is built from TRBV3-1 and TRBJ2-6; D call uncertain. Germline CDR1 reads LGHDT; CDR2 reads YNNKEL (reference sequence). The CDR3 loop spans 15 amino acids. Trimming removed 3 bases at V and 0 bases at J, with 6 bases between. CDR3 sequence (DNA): TGTGCCAGCAGCCAGGACGTCTCTGGGGCCAACGTCCTGACTTTC. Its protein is CASSQDVSGANVLTF.

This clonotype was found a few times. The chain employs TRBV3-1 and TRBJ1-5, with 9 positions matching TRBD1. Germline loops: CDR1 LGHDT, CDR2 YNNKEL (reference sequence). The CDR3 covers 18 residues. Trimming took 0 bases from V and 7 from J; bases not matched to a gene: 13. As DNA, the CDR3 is TGTGCCAGCAGCCAAGATTTTTCCCTCGACAGGGGGGAGCAGCCCCAGCATTTT. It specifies CASSQDFSLDRGEQPQHF.

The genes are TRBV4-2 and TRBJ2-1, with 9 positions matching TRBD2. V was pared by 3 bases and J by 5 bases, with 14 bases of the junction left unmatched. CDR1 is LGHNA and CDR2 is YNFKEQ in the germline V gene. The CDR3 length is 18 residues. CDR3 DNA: TGTGCCAGCAGCCAGTGGGAGCGGGAGGACTTCCTAAACAATGAGCAGTTCTTC. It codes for CASSQWEREDFLNNEQFF.

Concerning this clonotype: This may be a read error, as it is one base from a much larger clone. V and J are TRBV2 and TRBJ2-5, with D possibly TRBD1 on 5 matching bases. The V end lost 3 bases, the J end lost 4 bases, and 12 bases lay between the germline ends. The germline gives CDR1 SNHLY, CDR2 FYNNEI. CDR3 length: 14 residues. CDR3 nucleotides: TGTGCCAGCAGTGACCCCGGTAGGGGAGAGACCCAGTACTTC. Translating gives CASSDPGRGETQYF.

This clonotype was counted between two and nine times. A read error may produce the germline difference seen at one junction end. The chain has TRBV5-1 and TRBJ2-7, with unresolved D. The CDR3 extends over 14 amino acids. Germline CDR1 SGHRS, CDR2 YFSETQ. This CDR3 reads CANSLERIPGEQYF. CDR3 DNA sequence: TGCGCCAACAGCTTGGAACGGATCCCCGGGGAGCAGTACTTC.

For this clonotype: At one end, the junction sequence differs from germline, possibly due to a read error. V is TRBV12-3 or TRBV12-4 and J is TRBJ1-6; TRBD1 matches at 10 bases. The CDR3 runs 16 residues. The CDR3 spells CASSTWTGGWKTPPHF. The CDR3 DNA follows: TGTGCCAGCAGTACATGGACAGGGGGATGGAAGACACCCCCCCACTTT.

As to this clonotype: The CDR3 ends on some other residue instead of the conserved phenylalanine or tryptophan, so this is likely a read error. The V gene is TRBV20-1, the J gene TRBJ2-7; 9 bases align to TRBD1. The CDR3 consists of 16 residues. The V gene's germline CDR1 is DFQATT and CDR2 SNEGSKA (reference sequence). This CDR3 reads CSARDSYPGQGGEQYL. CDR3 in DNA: TGCAGTGCCAGAGATTCGTACCCGGGACAGGGTGGTGAGCAGTACCTC.

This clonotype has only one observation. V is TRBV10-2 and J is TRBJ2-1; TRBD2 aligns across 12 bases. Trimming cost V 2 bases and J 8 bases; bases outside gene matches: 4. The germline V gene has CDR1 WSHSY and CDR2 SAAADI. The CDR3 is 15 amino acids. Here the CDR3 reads CASSEGASGRDEQFF. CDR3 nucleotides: TGCGCCAGCAGTGAGGGGGCTAGCGGGAGGGATGAGCAGTTCTTC.

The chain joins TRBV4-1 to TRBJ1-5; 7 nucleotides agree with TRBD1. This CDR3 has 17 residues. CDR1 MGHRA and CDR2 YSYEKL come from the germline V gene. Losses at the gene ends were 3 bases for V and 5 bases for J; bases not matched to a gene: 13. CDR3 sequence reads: CASSQVEGGREDQPQHF. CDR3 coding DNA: TGCGCCAGCAGCCAGGTCGAAGGGGGCCGGGAGGATCAGCCCCAGCATTTT.

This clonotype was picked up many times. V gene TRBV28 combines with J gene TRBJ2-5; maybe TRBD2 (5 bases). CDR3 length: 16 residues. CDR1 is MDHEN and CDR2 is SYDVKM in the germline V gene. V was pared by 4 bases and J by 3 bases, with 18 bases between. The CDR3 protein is CASSSPGGLMEETQYF. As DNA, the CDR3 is TGTGCCAGCAGTTCCCCCGGCGGGCTAATGGAAGAGACCCAGTACTTC.